This T cell receptor beta chain comes out of a study of identical twins. The cDNA had a unique molecular identifier and a template-switch universal primer site. One entry per CDR3 protein results from TCRdb running MiXCR on the 5' RACE reads. The sample lists about 240,000 distinct CDR3 sequences; approximately 7.8% were seen once. The germline gives CDR1 SEHNR, CDR2 FQNEAQ (reference sequence). This CDR3 region has 13 residues. V was shortened by 4 bases and J by 10 bases, with 14 bases between the two germline ends. The same specimen was also included in a second study, on yellow fever vaccine responses in identical twins.

The chain links TRBV7-9 to TRBJ2-1; D gene uncertain. This receptor was obtained from a woman between 18 and 29 years old in good health. The sequenced sample was CD8+ T cells sorted from blood. Here the CDR3 reads CASSYLLAREQFF. DNA of the CDR3: TGTGCCAGCAGCTACCTCTTGGCTCGGGAGCAGTTCTTC.